This T cell receptor beta chain appears in the sequencing data of a study of cytomegalovirus exposure and HLA in healthy donors. The PCR used 60 Vbeta and 13 Jbeta primers. Clones were read by immunoSEQ multiplex PCR, and TCRdb kept only the in-frame ones, dropping some. The sample records some 110,000 clones, about 70% being singletons. V shed 5 bases and J 2 bases; nucleotides not matched to a gene: 6. The V gene's germline CDR1 is SGHNT and CDR2 YENEEA. This CDR3 is 15 amino acids long. The sample comprised PBMCs. The clonotype was recovered from a man between 25 and 39 years old in good health and CMV-seronegative. The chain recombines TRBV11-3 with TRBJ2-1; 7 nucleotides line up with TRBD1. The CDR3 DNA reads as TGTGCCAGCAGCGCCACAGGGGTGGCCTACAATGAGCAGTTCTTC. This translates into CASSATGVAYNEQFF.